Described below is a single T cell receptor (beta chain) sequence and its context. Its target is unknown. The data originate from a study of cytomegalovirus exposure and HLA in healthy donors. Study details: A prior analysis found about 110 million unique TCR beta sequences from around 190 million T cells.

CDR3 length: 14 amino acids. After removal of 1 base from V and 10 bases from J, the junction contained 5 bases not matched to a gene. The germline gives CDR1 MNHEY, CDR2 SMNVEV (reference sequence). Overall study findings and caveats: The records held CMV serostatus as the only immune exposure information. Later on, analysis showed that most CMV-associated TCR beta chains appeared to be HLA-restricted.

The PCR had 60 Vbeta and 13 Jbeta primers. The method was immunoSEQ multiplex PCR; TCRdb's version includes in-frame clones alone and lacks a portion of them. The repertoire includes 95,000 to 150,000 clones, 83% of them detected once, and roughly 4% sits in the top ten. The TCR comes from a woman aged 35 to 49 in good health and CMV-seropositive. The genes are TRBV27 and TRBJ2-1; 9 nucleotides align to TRBD2. Sample: PBMCs. This chain's CDR3 is CASSLLGLAGEQFF. DNA of the CDR3: TGTGCCAGCAGTTTATTGGGACTAGCCGGCGAGCAGTTCTTC.